The 13 T cell receptor beta chains listed next were all sequenced from one sample in a study of identical twins. TCRdb redid the calling of the 5' RACE reads with MiXCR, one entry per CDR3 protein. The sample includes 200,000 to 300,000 distinct CDR3 sequences, more than 9% of them seen just once. Sequences were obtained from memory T cells sorted from blood. These TCRs come from a man aged 45-65 years in good health.

In its sample, this clonotype was seen a few times. The chain uses TRBV7-8 and TRBJ1-5; unclear D gene. Trimming stripped 4 bases from V and 2 bases from J, with 15 bases between. Germline V gene sequence: CDR1 SGHVS, CDR2 FQNEAQ. This CDR3 comprises 16 residues. CDR3 sequence: CASSSRNGPGNQPQHF. DNA for the CDR3: TGTGCCAGCAGCTCCCGGAACGGGCCGGGCAATCAGCCCCAGCATTTT. The entire variable domain, with the rest obtained from reference TRBV7-8 and TRBJ1-5, is as follows: GAGVSQSPRYKVAKRGQDVALRCDPISGHVSLFWYQQALGQGPEFLTYFQNEAQLDKSGLPSDRFFAERPEGSVSTLKIQRTQQEDSAVYLCASSSRNGPGNQPQHFGDGTRLSIL.

This clonotype was picked up many times. The rearrangement links TRBV5-6 to TRBJ2-5; TRBD1 is a possible D gene (6 bases). The V and J ends lost 6 bases and 4 bases respectively, with 13 bases between them. Per the germline V gene, CDR1 is SGHDT and CDR2 is YYEEEE. This CDR3 region has 13 residues. CDR3 DNA: TGTGCCAGCAACCACAGGGTCGGAGAGACCCAGTACTTC. Protein sequence: CASNHRVGETQYF.

With respect to this clonotype: A junction boundary mismatches the germline segment, possibly from a read error. This chain connects TRBV20-1 to TRBJ2-1, with D unclear. Looked up from germline, CDR1 is DFQATT and CDR2 is SNEGSKA (reference sequence). The CDR3 is 9 residues long. The DNA of the CDR3 is TGCAGTGCTAGAGATCGGCCTAACTTC. It specifies CSARDRPNF.

This clonotype was counted a few times. This sequence joins TRBV6-2 or TRBV6-3 and TRBJ2-3; 9 nucleotides line up with TRBD2. CDR3 length equals 16 residues. The J segment lost 6 bases and the V segment lost 2 bases, leaving 9 bases of the junction unmatched. Germline V gives CDR1 MNHEY, CDR2 SVGEGT. CDR3 loop: CASSYEFSGGLDTQYF. The CDR3 nucleotides read TGTGCCAGCAGTTACGAATTTAGCGGGGGACTTGATACGCAGTATTTT.

This clonotype has a handful of counts. The chain has TRBV18 and TRBJ2-5, with a possible D match to TRBD1 (6 bases). The V end was cut by 4 bases, the J end by 0 bases, with 12 bases between. Germline CDR1 and CDR2: KGHSH and LQKENI. The CDR3 is 15 residues long. The CDR3 sequence: CASSRSTGYQETQYF. The DNA of the CDR3 is TGTGCCAGCTCACGATCAACAGGGTACCAAGAGACCCAGTACTTC.

This clonotype was observed many times. The V and J genes are TRBV3-1 and TRBJ2-3; D is perhaps TRBD2 (5 bases). Per germline, CDR1 LGHDT and CDR2 YNNKEL (reference sequence). The CDR3 totals 15 residues. Trimming removed 2 bases from V and 4 bases from J, with 13 bases in between. This chain's CDR3 is CASSQFLADSDTQYF. DNA of the CDR3: TGTGCCAGCAGCCAATTCCTAGCAGATTCAGATACGCAGTATTTT.

This clonotype was observed at least ten times. The chain recombines TRBV11-2 with TRBJ1-6; TRBD1 matches at 12 bases. This CDR3 is built from 17 residues. CDR1 and CDR2 from the germline V gene are SGHAT and FQNNGV. V trimming: 6 bases; J trimming: 9 bases; junction bases outside the gene matches: 12. The CDR3 nucleotides are TGTGCCAGCAGTTTGATGGGACAGGGGGCATTGGGTTCACCCCTCCACTTT. Amino acid sequence: CASSLMGQGALGSPLHF.

The chain links TRBV20-1 to TRBJ2-2, with unresolved D. Per germline, CDR1 DFQATT and CDR2 SNEGSKA (reference sequence). V lost 1 base and J 4 bases, leaving 7 bases between the germline ends. This CDR3 is built from 13 residues. Written as DNA, the CDR3 is TGCAGTGCTAGAGGCCACTTCACCGGGGAGCTGTTTTTT. It is translated as CSARGHFTGELFF.

This clonotype showed up just a few times. The CDR3 coding sequence is TGTGCCAGCAGTACTTTCGGACAGGGAAGACCGTATCAGTTCTTC. It is translated as CASSTFGQGRPYQFF. The chain joins TRBV28 to TRBJ2-1; 8 bases match TRBD1. Trimming at V came to 5 bases and at J to 13 bases, leaving 16 bases not matched to a gene. The CDR3 has 15 amino acids. Per germline, CDR1 MDHEN and CDR2 SYDVKM.

V usage is TRBV6-6 and J usage is TRBJ2-5; D is undetermined. The CDR3 runs to 11 residues. The V end was cut by 8 bases, the J end by 5 bases, with 9 bases between. In germline, CDR1 is MNHNY, CDR2 SVGAGI (reference sequence). CDR3 nucleotides: TGTGCCAGCCGTAAAGGGGAGACCCAGTACTTC. This gives the protein CASRKGETQYF.

A few counts support this clonotype. This sequence joins TRBV6-1 and TRBJ1-1; 7 bases align to TRBD1. The germline V gene encodes CDR1 MNHNS and CDR2 SASEGT. This CDR3 spans 13 amino acids. V was clipped by 8 bases and J by 1 base; unmatched bases: 4. CDR3 protein: CASLQGRNTEAFF. The CDR3 region has the DNA TGTGCCAGCCTACAGGGGCGGAACACTGAAGCTTTCTTT.

This clonotype was seen repeatedly, ten times or more. V usage is TRBV2 and J usage is TRBJ2-6, with D possibly matching TRBD1 (5 bases). This CDR3 contains 15 residues. CDR1 SNHLY and CDR2 FYNNEI come from the germline V gene. Deletions cut 7 bases from V and 2 bases from J, with 12 bases between. In DNA, the CDR3 is TGTGCCAGCACGGGTCCCAGGGCTGGGGCCAACGTCCTGACTTTC. This encodes CASTGPRAGANVLTF.

This clonotype was observed a handful of times. J is TRBJ2-3 and V is TRBV29-1; the match to TRBD2 covers 8 bases. The ends lost 0 bases at V and 10 bases at J; junction bases unmatched: 6. Germline values: CDR1 SQVTM, CDR2 ANQGSEA. CDR3 length: 13 residues. The CDR3 DNA is TGCAGCGTTGAAGATCCCAGCGGGAGTCCGCAGTATTTT. Protein sequence: CSVEDPSGSPQYF.